This TCR beta chain was captured by sequencing in a study of blood T cell repertoires in COVID-19. The method was immunoSEQ multiplex PCR; TCRdb's version includes in-frame clones alone and lacks a portion of them. Of nearly 90,000 clones listed, 90% were seen once; the top ten hold roughly 7%. Seattle's cohort entered during active infection and was followed longitudinally. The sequence was collected from a young man with COVID-19, enrolled during active disease. Sequenced material: peripheral blood.

The CDR3 is CASSLEGANTEAFF. CDR3 coding DNA: TGCGCCAGCAGCTTGGAAGGGGCCAACACTGAAGCTTTCTTT. The chain is built from TRBV5-1 and TRBJ1-1; D might be TRBD1 (5 bases). The CDR3 totals 14 residues. CDR1 and CDR2 from the germline V gene are SGHRS and YFSETQ. V was clipped by 0 bases and J by 2 bases, with 8 bases between them.